Listed below are T cell receptor beta chains from one sample, sequenced in a study of spatial heterogeneity in lung cancer. A single record per CDR3 protein comes from TCRdb applying MiXCR to the 5' RACE reads. The table lists about 6,000 distinct CDR3 sequences, 9.1% of them singletons. Sequencing used lung tumor tissue, obtained at surgery. Receptor source: a female donor with early-stage non-small cell lung cancer. The CDR3 runs from the conserved cysteine through the conserved F or W. The D gene is left open where the match is weak. Clone size is stated in some rows and not others, as once, few, many or a class when expanded.

d_gene	abundance	v_gene	j_gene	CDR3aa	CDR3nt
-	many	TRBV9	TRBJ2-3	CASSVGTGGHPGRADTQYF	TGTGCCAGCAGCGTAGGAACGGGGGGCCACCCCGGTAGGGCAGATACGCAGTATTTT
-	large	TRBV6-5	TRBJ2-4	CASSYSSGPLAKNIQYF	TGTGCCAGCAGTTACTCTTCTGGGCCCCTTGCCAAAAACATTCAGTACTTC
TRBD1	many	TRBV7-6	TRBJ1-4	CASSQRGQGGTTFEKLFF	TGTGCCAGCAGCCAACGGGGACAGGGGGGAACCACTTTTGAAAAACTGTTTTTT
-	medium-sized	TRBV29-1	TRBJ2-2	CSVGRKAGELFF	TGCAGCGTTGGTCGGAAGGCCGGGGAGCTGTTTTTT
-	medium-sized	TRBV7-6	TRBJ1-6	CASSLTPTASASSYNSPLHF	TGTGCCAGCAGTCTAACCCCAACGGCCTCTGCTAGCTCCTATAATTCACCCCTCCACTTT
-	medium-sized	TRBV24-1	TRBJ2-3	CATSDDSGKTDTQYF	TGTGCCACCAGTGATGACTCAGGGAAAACAGATACGCAGTATTTT
TRBD1	few	TRBV5-1	TRBJ2-1	CASSVPTGQNEQFF	TGCGCCAGCAGCGTTCCGACAGGGCAGAATGAGCAGTTCTTC
-	-	TRBV7-2	TRBJ1-3	CASSLAGNTIYF	TGTGCCAGCAGCTTAGCTGGAAACACCATATATTTT
-	medium-sized	TRBV5-4	TRBJ1-1	CASSLVGEGNTEAFF	TGTGCCAGCAGCTTGGTCGGGGAGGGGAACACTGAAGCTTTCTTT
TRBD2	few	TRBV20-1	TRBJ2-2	CSATKAGGYTGELFF	TGCAGTGCTACTAAAGCGGGGGGCTACACCGGGGAGCTGTTTTTT
TRBD2	many	TRBV5-1	TRBJ2-1	CASSWPQRSGVPYNEQFF	TGCGCCAGCAGCTGGCCTCAAAGAAGCGGGGTCCCCTACAATGAGCAGTTCTTC
-	-	TRBV7-9	TRBJ2-5	CASSLQVDETQYF	TGTGCCAGCAGCTTACAGGTGGATGAGACCCAGTACTTC
-	medium-sized	TRBV5-1	TRBJ2-3	CASSGADQADTQYF	TGCGCCAGCAGCGGGGCTGACCAGGCAGATACGCAGTATTTT
-	-	TRBV5-1	TRBJ1-6	CASSDGAGPHVHF	TGCGCCAGCTCAGACGGAGCGGGACCCCATGTCCACTTT
TRBD2	medium-sized	TRBV4-2	TRBJ2-3	CASSQLSGGGAGDTQYF	TGTGCCAGCAGCCAACTCTCGGGCGGGGGGGCCGGTGATACGCAGTATTTT
-	many	TRBV28	TRBJ1-2	CASSLIRALYGYTF	TGTGCCAGCAGTTTGATCAGGGCCCTCTATGGCTACACCTTC
-	many	TRBV27	TRBJ1-6	CASRLNPVWSPLHF	TGTGCCAGCAGACTAAACCCCGTATGGTCACCCCTCCACTTT
-	few	TRBV5-1	TRBJ2-7	CASSLDGDTYEQYF	TGCGCCAGCAGCTTGGACGGGGATACCTACGAGCAGTACTTC
TRBD2	few	TRBV3-1	TRBJ2-5	CASRQVAGDNLETQYF	TGTGCCAGCAGACAAGTAGCGGGGGATAACTTAGAGACCCAGTACTTC
-	-	TRBV7-2	TRBJ1-6	CASSASGTHNSPLHF	TGTGCCAGCAGCGCTTCCGGGACCCATAATTCACCCCTCCACTTT
-	medium-sized	TRBV24-1	TRBJ1-1	CATSDSRAGANTEAFF	TGTGCCACCAGTGATTCGAGGGCTGGGGCGAACACTGAAGCTTTCTTT
-	many	TRBV11-2	TRBJ1-4	CASSPYSLGEKLFF	TGTGCCAGCAGCCCATATAGTCTGGGGGAAAAACTGTTTTTT
-	-	TRBV7-2	TRBJ1-5	CASRKGVNQPQHF	TGTGCCAGCAGGAAGGGGGTCAATCAGCCCCAGCATTTT
TRBD2	-	TRBV12-3/TRBV12-4	TRBJ2-5	CASSSGLAGEETQYF	TGTGCCAGCAGCTCGGGACTAGCGGGGGAGGAGACCCAGTACTTC
TRBD1	medium-sized	TRBV20-1	TRBJ1-2	CSAFNPGGGYGYTF	TGCAGTGCTTTTAATCCAGGGGGAGGCTATGGCTACACCTTC
TRBD1	medium-sized	TRBV6-5	TRBJ2-3	CASSNRGVSDTQYF	TGTGCCAGCAGTAACAGGGGTGTGTCAGATACGCAGTATTTT
TRBD1	medium-sized	TRBV6-6	TRBJ1-2	CASSSLTGGYGYTF	TGTGCCAGCAGTTCCCTGACAGGGGGCTATGGCTACACCTTC
-	-	TRBV3-1	TRBJ1-6	CASSQIATGASPLHF	TGTGCCAGCAGCCAGATCGCGACGGGCGCTTCACCCCTCCACTTT